This T cell receptor beta chain originates from a study of vaccination effects on CD4 cells after COVID-19. A note on this clone: Antigen unknown.

Following a roughly 10-day culture, CD4+ T cells were purified. Days 3 and 7 saw half the medium replaced with IL-2 medium. Clones were read by immunoSEQ multiplex PCR, and TCRdb kept only the in-frame ones, dropping some. This table holds 37,000 or so clones, 60% to 75% found once. This TCR derives from a human donor who received a COVID-19 vaccine. The material sequenced was CD4+ T cells from PBMCs cultured without peptide, taken before COVID-19 vaccination.

CDR3 sequence (DNA): TGTGCCAGCAGTACGTACGGGGGAGGGGATGAGCAGTTCTTC. Protein: CASSTYGGGDEQFF. The rearrangement joins TRBV6-5 to TRBJ2-1; 7 nucleotides line up with TRBD2. With 5 bases clipped from V and 8 bases from J, the junction kept 9 bases outside the gene matches. The germline V gene encodes CDR1 MNHEY and CDR2 SVGAGI. The CDR3 contains 14 residues.